Given below is one TCR beta chain in context. Libraries were prepared by immunoSEQ multiplex PCR; TCRdb keeps only in-frame clonotypes and omits some of them. The data hold some 28,000 clones, with about 81% observed a single time. This record comes from a study of high-grade serous ovarian cancer treatment subgroups. Tumor tissue was taken before any definitive surgery or chemotherapy was given. The germline gives CDR1 SEHNR, CDR2 FQNEAQ (reference sequence). The CDR3 extends over 15 amino acids. Trimming stripped 1 base from V and 7 bases from J, with 16 bases between. This chain uses TRBV7-9 with TRBJ2-5; D is undetermined. The receptor's source is a human donor with high-grade serous ovarian cancer. The specimen was tumor tissue. CDR3 sequence reads: CASSLGQAARGTQYF. CDR3 bases: TGTGCCAGCAGCTTAGGGCAGGCTGCTCGTGGGACCCAGTACTTC.